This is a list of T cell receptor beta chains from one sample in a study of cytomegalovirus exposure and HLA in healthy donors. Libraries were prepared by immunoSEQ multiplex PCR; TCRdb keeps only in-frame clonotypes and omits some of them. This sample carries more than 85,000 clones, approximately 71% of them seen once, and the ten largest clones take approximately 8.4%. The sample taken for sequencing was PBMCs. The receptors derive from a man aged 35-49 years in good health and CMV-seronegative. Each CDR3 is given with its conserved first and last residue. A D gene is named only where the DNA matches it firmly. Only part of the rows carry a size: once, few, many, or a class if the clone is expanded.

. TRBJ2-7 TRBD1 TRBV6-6 CASSPDRGLTNEQYF TGTGCCAGCAGTCCCGACAGGGGCCTCACGAACGAGCAGTACTTC
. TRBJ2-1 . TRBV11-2 CASSLGGGIYNEQFF TGTGCCAGCAGCTTAGGGGGGGGCATCTACAATGAGCAGTTCTTC
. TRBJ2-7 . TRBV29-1 CSATGARYSYEQYF TGCAGCGCTACAGGAGCCAGGTACTCCTACGAGCAGTACTTC
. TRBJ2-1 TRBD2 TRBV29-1 CSVISTGGNEQFF TGCAGCGTTATATCCACGGGGGGGAATGAGCAGTTCTTC
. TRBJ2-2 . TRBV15 CATNYKGHPNTGELFF TGTGCCACCAACTATAAGGGACACCCGAACACCGGGGAGCTGTTTTTT
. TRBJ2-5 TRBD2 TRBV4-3 CASSQEIRLAGRWEETQYF TGCGCCAGCAGCCAAGAGATTCGTCTAGCGGGGCGGTGGGAAGAGACCCAGTACTTC
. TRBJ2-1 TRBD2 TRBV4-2 CASSFIPGTSGVNEQFF TGTGCCAGCAGCTTTATACCCGGGACTAGCGGGGTCAATGAGCAGTTCTTC
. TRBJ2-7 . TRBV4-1 CASSQDPLGGQYF TGCGCCAGCAGCCAAGACCCTTTGGGGGGGCAGTACTTC
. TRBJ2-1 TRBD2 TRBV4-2 CASSQDAGGLLNEQFF TGTGCCAGCAGCCAAGATGCGGGGGGGCTTCTCAATGAGCAGTTCTTC
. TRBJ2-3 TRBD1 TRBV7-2 CASSQSRGTGTDTQYF TGTGCCAGCAGCCAAAGTAGGGGGACAGGGACAGATACGCAGTATTTT
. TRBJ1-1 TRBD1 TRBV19 CASSPRGLRNTEAFF TGTGCCAGTAGTCCCAGGGGGCTGAGGAACACTGAAGCTTTCTTT
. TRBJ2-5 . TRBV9 CASSVGDNQETQYF TGTGCCAGCAGCGTAGGGGACAACCAAGAGACCCAGTACTTC
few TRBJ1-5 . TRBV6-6 CASSLRKGHSNQPQHF TGTGCCAGCAGTCTGAGAAAGGGACATAGCAATCAGCCCCAGCATTTT
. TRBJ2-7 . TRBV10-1 CASSEGSRGCLFKQSYEQYF TGCGCCAGCAGTGAAGGTAGTAGGGGCTGCCTGTTTAAGCAATCTTACGAGCAGTACTTC
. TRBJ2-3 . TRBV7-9 CASSVTGSPSTDTQYF TGTGCCAGCAGCGTCACAGGTTCCCCTAGCACAGATACGCAGTATTTT
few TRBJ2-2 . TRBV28 CASSPRVAGAPGELFF TGTGCCAGCAGTCCTAGAGTGGCGGGGGCACCCGGGGAGCTGTTTTTT
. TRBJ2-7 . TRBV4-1 CASSQERVYEQYF TGCGCCAGCAGCCAAGAGAGGGTCTACGAGCAGTACTTC
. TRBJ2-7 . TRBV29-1 CSVLRDKTLEQYF TGCAGCGTGCTCCGGGACAAAACTCTCGAGCAGTACTTC